This TCR beta chain originates from a study of OX40 agonist ivuxolimab in advanced cancers. Study at large: Patients undergoing dose escalation presented with hepatocellular carcinoma, melanoma, renal cell or head and neck cancer.

Sequencing was performed with immunoSEQ multiplex PCR; in TCRdb, only in-frame clones are kept and a portion is missing. The table has around 41,000 clones, about 85% seen once; the top ten hold 2.5% to 3%. The CDR3 has 12 amino acids. With 4 bases removed from V and 11 bases from J, the gap between germline ends came to 14 bases. Germline values: CDR1 SGHDN, CDR2 FVKESK. This chain connects TRBV14 to TRBJ2-5; a possible D gene is TRBD2 (5 bases). The sequence was obtained from an adult with an advanced solid tumor such as melanoma, head and neck, liver or kidney cancer. Source: CD4+ or CD8+ T cells sorted from blood, taken in a trial of the OX40 agonist ivuxolimab. The CDR3 protein is CASSPLAAVQYF. In DNA, the CDR3 is TGTGCCAGCAGCCCCCTGGCAGCGGTGCAGTACTTC.